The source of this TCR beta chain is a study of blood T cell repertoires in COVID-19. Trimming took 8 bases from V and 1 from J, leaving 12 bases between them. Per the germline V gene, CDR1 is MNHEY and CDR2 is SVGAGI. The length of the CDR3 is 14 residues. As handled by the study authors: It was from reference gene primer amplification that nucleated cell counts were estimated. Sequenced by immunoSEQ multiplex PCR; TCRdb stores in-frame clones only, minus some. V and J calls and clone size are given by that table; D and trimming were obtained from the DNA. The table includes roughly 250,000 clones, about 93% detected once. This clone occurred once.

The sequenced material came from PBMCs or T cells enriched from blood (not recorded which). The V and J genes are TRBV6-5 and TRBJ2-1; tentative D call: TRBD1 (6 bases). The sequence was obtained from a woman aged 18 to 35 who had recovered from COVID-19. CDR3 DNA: TGTGCCAGCTACAACAGGGTTTCCTACAATGAGCAGTTCTTC. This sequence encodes CASYNRVSYNEQFF.